The 17 T cell receptor beta chains given below trace back to one sample, sequenced in a study of blood T cell repertoires in COVID-19. Repertoires were generated with immunoSEQ multiplex PCR, while TCRdb's copy carries only in-frame clones and drops some. The data contain over 350,000 clones, roughly 90% of them singletons. Material: PBMCs or T cells enriched from blood (not recorded which). The receptor set was obtained from a woman in her 30s with acute COVID-19.

V is TRBV29-1 and J is TRBJ2-7; D might be TRBD2 (7 bases). V lost 4 bases and J lost 1, with 20 bases in between. CDR1 and CDR2 from the germline V gene are SQVTM and ANQGSEA. The CDR3 covers 16 residues. The CDR3 reads CSVAGGDRRGSYEQYF. The CDR3 DNA reads as TGCAGCGTTGCGGGGGGTGACAGGAGGGGTTCCTACGAGCAGTACTTC.

The genes are TRBV19 and TRBJ2-7, with 7 bases aligning to TRBD1. Germline lookup yields CDR1 LNHDA and CDR2 SQIVND (reference sequence). V shed 5 bases, J shed 0 bases, and the junction held 7 bases outside the gene matches. The length of the CDR3 is 15 residues. This CDR3 reads CASSPGTVLSYEQYF. The CDR3 nucleotides are TGTGCCAGTAGTCCGGGGACAGTACTCTCCTACGAGCAGTACTTC. The full variable domain, its missing parts supplied by reference TRBV19 and TRBJ2-7, is DGGITQSPKYLFRKEGQNVTLSCEQNLNHDAMYWYRQDPGQGLRLIYYSQIVNDFQKGDIAEGYSVSREKKESFPLTVTSAQKNPTAFYLCASSPGTVLSYEQYFGPGTRLTVT.

The chain employs TRBV7-3 and TRBJ1-1; 9 nucleotides line up with TRBD1. The CDR3 loop spans 14 amino acids. Germline CDR1 SGHTA, CDR2 FQGTGA. V shed 5 bases, J shed 5 bases, and the junction held 6 bases outside the gene matches. The CDR3 is CASSRQGVGTEAFF. The CDR3 bases are TGTGCCAGCAGCCGACAGGGGGTGGGTACTGAAGCTTTCTTT.

V gene TRBV24-1 combines with J gene TRBJ1-5, with D maybe TRBD1 (5 bases). The CDR3 covers 16 residues. V dropped 5 bases and J dropped 2 bases, with 15 bases sitting between them. Germline values: CDR1 KGHDR, CDR2 SFDVKD. CDR3 coding DNA: TGTGCCACCAGTGTCGTTCCCAGGGTCGGCAATCAGCCCCAGCATTTT. Protein product: CATSVVPRVGNQPQHF.

The chain has TRBV9 and TRBJ2-7, with TRBD2 matching over 9 bases. The V and J ends lost 4 bases and 6 bases, in that order; junction bases with no gene match: 11. The CDR3 covers 15 residues. Germline-derived CDR1 and CDR2 are SGDLS and YYNGEE. CDR3 nucleotide sequence: TGTGCCAGCAGCAAAAACCTAGCGGGGAAAGGCGAGCAGTACTTC. This gives the protein CASSKNLAGKGEQYF.

CDR3 amino acids: CASSFRRVGSVTDTQYF. The DNA of the CDR3 is TGTGCCAGCAGTTTCCGGAGGGTGGGGTCAGTCACAGATACGCAGTATTTT. The V call is TRBV28, the J call TRBJ2-3; D might be TRBD2 (6 bases). V lost 3 bases and J lost 2, with 18 bases in between. Germline V gives CDR1 MDHEN, CDR2 SYDVKM. This CDR3 comprises 17 residues.

This clone was seen only once. This sequence joins TRBV7-5 and TRBJ2-1; whether TRBD2, the table's D call, matches the DNA was not checked. TRBV7-5 is labeled a pseudogene. This CDR3 spans 20 amino acids. CDR3 residues: CVRSPPPGLAGGSIYNEQFF. DNA of the CDR3: TGTGTCAGAAGCCCCCCCCCGGGGCTAGCGGGGGGTTCCATATACAATGAGCAGTTCTTC.

The chain is built from TRBV24-1 and TRBJ2-1; 12 bases map to TRBD2. Germline assignment: CDR1 KGHDR and CDR2 SFDVKD. The CDR3 runs to 14 residues. V lost 5 bases and J lost 9; bases outside the gene matches: 4. This chain's CDR3 is CATSASGGAGEQFF. The CDR3 DNA reads as TGTGCCACCAGTGCTAGCGGGGGGGCCGGTGAGCAGTTCTTC.

The table lists this clone with many counts. The V call is TRBV2, the J call TRBJ1-6; D is ambiguous. V lost 0 bases and J lost 8, with 11 bases in between. This CDR3 is built from 15 residues. Germline lookup yields CDR1 SNHLY and CDR2 FYNNEI. The CDR3 DNA follows: TGTGCCAGCAGTGAAGCTGGAGTACGGGATTCACCCCTCCACTTT. This encodes CASSEAGVRDSPLHF.

As DNA, the CDR3 is TGTGCCAGCAGCTTTAGGGGATTCGGCTCAGATACGCAGTATTTT. It encodes CASSFRGFGSDTQYF. The V gene is TRBV5-4, the J gene TRBJ2-3, with D possibly being TRBD1 (5 bases). The CDR3 consists of 15 residues. V shed 2 bases and J shed 4 bases, with 14 bases lying between them. Germline lookup yields CDR1 SGHNT and CDR2 YYREEE (reference sequence).

This sequence joins TRBV29-1 and TRBJ2-1; 10 bases line up with TRBD2. This CDR3 is built from 14 residues. J lost 4 bases, V lost 3 bases, and 3 bases had no gene match. CDR1 and CDR2 (germline): SQVTM, ANQGSEA. CDR3 amino acids: CSVEGLAYYNEQFF. The CDR3 DNA sequence: TGCAGCGTTGAGGGACTAGCGTATTACAATGAGCAGTTCTTC.

V is TRBV4-2 and J is TRBJ1-6, with 11 bases identical to TRBD1. The V and J ends lost 4 bases and 3 bases, in that order; junction bases with no gene match: 17. Germline assignment: CDR1 LGHNA and CDR2 YNFKEQ. The CDR3 runs to 21 residues. The CDR3 sequence is CASSLRDGTGGLGGYNSPLHF. In nucleotides, the CDR3 is TGTGCCAGCAGCCTAAGAGACGGGACAGGGGGGTTAGGGGGCTATAATTCACCCCTCCACTTT.

This chain uses TRBV27 with TRBJ1-5, with D possibly matching TRBD1 (5 bases). The CDR3 contains 15 residues. The V and J ends lost 5 bases and 1 base respectively, with 12 bases between them. Germline CDR1 reads MNHEY; CDR2 reads SMNVEV (reference sequence). The CDR3 region has the DNA TGTGCCAGCAGTCCCTTTACAGGAAGCAATCAGCCCCAGCATTTT. Translating gives CASSPFTGSNQPQHF.

The chain combines TRBV3-1 (or the pseudogene TRBV3-2) with TRBJ2-7; weak D call: TRBD1 (6 bases). V lost 0 bases and J 9 bases, leaving 15 bases between the germline ends. CDR3 length: 14 amino acids. CDR1 and CDR2 (germline): LGHDT, YNNKEL (reference sequence). The CDR3 region is CASSQDATGLGQYF. CDR3 nucleotide sequence: TGTGCCAGCAGCCAAGATGCCACAGGGTTGGGGCAGTACTTC.

This rearrangement joins TRBV3-1 (or the pseudogene TRBV3-2) to TRBJ2-1; TRBD2 matches 7 bases. Germline CDR1 reads LGHDT; CDR2 reads YNNKEL (reference sequence). Trimming took 4 bases from V and 5 from J; bases not matched to a gene: 5. The CDR3 extends over 14 amino acids. The chain's CDR3 is CASSLWLADNEQFF. The CDR3 nucleotides are TGTGCCAGCAGCCTATGGCTAGCGGACAATGAGCAGTTCTTC.

The genes are TRBV12-3 or TRBV12-4 and TRBJ1-2, with D unresolved. The CDR3 runs to 13 residues. Trimming shortened V by 3 bases and J by 4 bases, and 9 bases separated the two germline ends. The CDR3 here is CASSFGRFYGYTF. The CDR3 DNA sequence: TGTGCCAGCAGTTTTGGCCGTTTCTATGGCTACACCTTC.

CDR3 DNA: TGTGCCAGCAGTACGATGGGACAGGGGCTCTACGAGCAGTACTTC. This sequence encodes CASSTMGQGLYEQYF. This rearrangement joins TRBV6-5 to TRBJ2-7; 10 nucleotides agree with TRBD1. CDR3 length equals 15 residues. V was clipped by 5 bases and J by 3 bases; unmatched bases: 7. In germline, CDR1 is MNHEY, CDR2 SVGAGI.